The entry that follows covers one T cell receptor beta chain sequence. This sample was included in a study of shared clonotypes between healthy human individuals. For the study at large: Researchers drew samples from a couple of women and a few men aged 18 to 49. CD4 naive cells filled three plates per donor, CD4 memory three, CD8 naive two and CD8 memory one.

Each subset's genomic DNA was shared equally among a number of immunoSEQ plates. This table comes from immunoSEQ multiplex PCR, and its TCRdb copy is limited to in-frame clones, with some not included. The sample lists 2 million to 2.5 million clones, more than 80% occurring once. Material for sequencing was naive CD4+ T cells from PBMCs. The sample's subset: CD45RA+ positively selected. The sequence was obtained from a man in his late teens or twenties in good health. Some clones in this sample may be carry-over from other donors' samples.

This CDR3 is CASSLVATSGRNEQFF. The CDR3 DNA reads as TGTGCCAGCAGCTTAGTGGCGACTAGCGGACGCAATGAGCAGTTCTTC. This chain connects TRBV7-2 to TRBJ2-1, with 9 bases that match TRBD2. Losses at the gene ends were 1 base for V and 6 bases for J; bases not matched to a gene: 7. Germline V gives CDR1 SGHTA, CDR2 FQGNSA. The CDR3 has 16 amino acids.